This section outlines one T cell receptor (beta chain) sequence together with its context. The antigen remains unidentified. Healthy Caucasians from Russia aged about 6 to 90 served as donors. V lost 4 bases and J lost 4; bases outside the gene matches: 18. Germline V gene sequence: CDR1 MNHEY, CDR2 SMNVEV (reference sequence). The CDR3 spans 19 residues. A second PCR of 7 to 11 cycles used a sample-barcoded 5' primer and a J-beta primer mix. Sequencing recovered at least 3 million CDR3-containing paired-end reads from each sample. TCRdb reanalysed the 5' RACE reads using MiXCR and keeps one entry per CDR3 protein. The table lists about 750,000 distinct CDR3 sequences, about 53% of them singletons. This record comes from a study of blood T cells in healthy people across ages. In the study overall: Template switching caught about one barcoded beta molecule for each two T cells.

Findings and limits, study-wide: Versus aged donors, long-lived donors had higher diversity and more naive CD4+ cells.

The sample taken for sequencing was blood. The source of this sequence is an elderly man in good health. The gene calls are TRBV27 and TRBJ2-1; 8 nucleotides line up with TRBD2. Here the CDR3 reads CASSSYPAGAGDFYNEQFF. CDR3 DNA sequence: TGTGCCAGCAGTTCCTACCCCGCAGGAGCGGGGGATTTTTACAATGAGCAGTTCTTC.